Following are 2 T cell receptor beta chains from one sample sequenced in a study of cytomegalovirus exposure and HLA in healthy donors. PCR used 60 Vbeta primers and 13 Jbeta primers. Method: immunoSEQ multiplex PCR; TCRdb's copy keeps in-frame clones and lacks some. The table has approximately 37,000 clones, just under 75% seen once; the top ten hold 6.3%. Sequenced input: PBMCs. All receptors come from a man younger than 45 in good health and CMV-seronegative.

The chain carries TRBV28 and TRBJ2-3; 9 bases align to TRBD1. The junction had 7 bases not matched to a gene; V was cut back by 11 bases and J by 4 bases. This CDR3 is 13 amino acids long. CDR1 and CDR2 (germline): MDHEN, SYDVKM. CDR3 amino acids: CASTGGIADTQYF. The CDR3 DNA follows: TGTGCCTCAACAGGGGGCATTGCAGATACGCAGTATTTT.

V and J are TRBV7-8 and TRBJ2-7; a weak D match, TRBD2 (5 bases). The CDR3 sequence is 19 residues long. The ends were cut back, 1 base at V and 0 bases at J, with 22 bases in the middle. The germline gives CDR1 SGHVS, CDR2 FQNEAQ. CDR3 region: CASSLGSIRAGIHSYEQYF. The CDR3 bases are TGTGCCAGCAGCTTAGGGTCTATACGCGCCGGGATCCACTCCTACGAGCAGTACTTC.